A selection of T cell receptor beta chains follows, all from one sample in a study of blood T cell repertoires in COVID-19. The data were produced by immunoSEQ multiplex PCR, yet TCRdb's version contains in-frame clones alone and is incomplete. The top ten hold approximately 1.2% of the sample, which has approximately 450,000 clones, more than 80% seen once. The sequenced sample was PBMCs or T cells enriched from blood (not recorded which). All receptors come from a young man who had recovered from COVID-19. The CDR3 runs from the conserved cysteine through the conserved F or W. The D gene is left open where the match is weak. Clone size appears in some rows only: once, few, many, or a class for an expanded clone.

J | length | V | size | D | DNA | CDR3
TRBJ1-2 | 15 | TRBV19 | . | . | TGTGCCAGTAGTTCCCCTCCCAACACCAACTATGGCTACACCTTC | CASSSPPNTNYGYTF
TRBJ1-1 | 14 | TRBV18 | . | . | TGTGCCAGCTCACGCGGGCAGGAGAACACTGAAGCTTTCTTT | CASSRGQENTEAFF
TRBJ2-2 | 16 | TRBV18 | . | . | TGTGCCAGCCCACCACCCGGGCAGGGTGGCACCGGGGAGCTGTTTTTT | CASPPPGQGGTGELFF
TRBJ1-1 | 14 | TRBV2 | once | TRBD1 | TGTGCCAGCAGTGAACAGGGGGGGAACACTGAAGCTTTCTTT | CASSEQGGNTEAFF
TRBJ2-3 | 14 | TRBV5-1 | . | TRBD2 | TGCGCCAGCAGCCAACGGGAGGTCGCAGATACGCAGTATTTT | CASSQREVADTQYF
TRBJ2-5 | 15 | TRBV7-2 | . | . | TGTGCCAGCAGCCCGATCTCGGCAGGAAAAGAGACCCAGTACTTC | CASSPISAGKETQYF
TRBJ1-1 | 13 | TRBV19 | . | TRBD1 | TGTGCCAGTAGTCTAGGACAGGTCACTGAAGCTTTCTTT | CASSLGQVTEAFF
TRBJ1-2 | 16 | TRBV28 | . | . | TGTGCCAGCAGCCTTCAGCGGGGAAAGGGAGGCTATGGCTACACCTTC | CASSLQRGKGGYGYTF
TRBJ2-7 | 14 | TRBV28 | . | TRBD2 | TGTGCCAGCAGGAACGGGCTAGCGGGAGACGAGCAGTACTTC | CASRNGLAGDEQYF
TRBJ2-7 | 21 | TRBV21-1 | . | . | TGTGCCAGCAGCAACAGGTGGTTATATGGGGAGGGACTTTTCTTCTCCTACGAGCAGTACTTC | CASSNRWLYGEGLFFSYEQYF
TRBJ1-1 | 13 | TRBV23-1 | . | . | TGCGCCAGCGGAGGACGGATGAACACTGAAGCTTTCTTT | CASGGRMNTEAFF
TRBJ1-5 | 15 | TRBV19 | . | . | TGTGCCAGTAGTTTCCGGGACATTAGCAATCAGCCCCAGCATTTT | CASSFRDISNQPQHF
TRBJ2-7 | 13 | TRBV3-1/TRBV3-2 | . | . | TGTGCCAGCAGCCAAGCGGGTGACTACGAGCAGTACTTC | CASSQAGDYEQYF
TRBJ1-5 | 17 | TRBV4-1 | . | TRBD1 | TGCGCCAGCAGCCAAGAATTACCGGACAGGGGGGTTCAGCCCCAGCATTTT | CASSQELPDRGVQPQHF
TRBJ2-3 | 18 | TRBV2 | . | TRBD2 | TGTGCCAGCAGAGACGCCCTTGGGGCTAGCGGTAACACAGATACGCAGTATTTT | CASRDALGASGNTDTQYF
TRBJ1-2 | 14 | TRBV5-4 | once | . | TGTGCCAGCAGCTTCGGAGGTAACGGCTATGGCTACACCTTC | CASSFGGNGYGYTF
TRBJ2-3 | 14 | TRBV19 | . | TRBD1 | TGTGCCAGTAAATACAGGGGGCAGGGAGATACGCAGTATTTT | CASKYRGQGDTQYF
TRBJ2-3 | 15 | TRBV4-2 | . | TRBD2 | TGTGCCAGCAGCCAAACTAGCGGCAGCACAGATACGCAGTATTTT | CASSQTSGSTDTQYF
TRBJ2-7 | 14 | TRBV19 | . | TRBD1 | TGTGCCAGTAGCAGGGGGACAGGGGCAAGTGAGCAGTACTTC | CASSRGTGASEQYF
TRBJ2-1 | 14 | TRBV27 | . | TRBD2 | TGTGCCAGCAGTTCACCCGGGACTAGTGGCGAGCAGTTCTTC | CASSSPGTSGEQFF
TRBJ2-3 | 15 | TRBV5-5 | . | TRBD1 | TGTGCCAGCAGCTTGGGACAGGGTGGTGGAGATACGCAGTATTTT | CASSLGQGGGDTQYF
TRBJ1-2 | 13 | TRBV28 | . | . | TGTGCCAGCAGTTTAGCGGAGAACTATGGCTACACCTTC | CASSLAENYGYTF
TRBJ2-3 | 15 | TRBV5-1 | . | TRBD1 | TGCGCCAGCAGCTTGGGGACAGGGCATGCAGATACGCAGTATTTT | CASSLGTGHADTQYF
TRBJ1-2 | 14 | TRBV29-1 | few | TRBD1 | TGCAGCGCTGTAGTTATAAGACAGGGCCATGGCTACACCTTC | CSAVVIRQGHGYTF
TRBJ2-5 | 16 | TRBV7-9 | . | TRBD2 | TGTGCCAGCAAAATTGGGATAGCGGGAGAGCGAGAGACCCAGTACTTC | CASKIGIAGERETQYF
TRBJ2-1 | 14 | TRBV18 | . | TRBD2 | TGTGCCAGCTCACCACAGAAGCGGGAGGCTGAGCAGTTCTTC | CASSPQKREAEQFF